Below are 7 T cell receptor beta chains sequenced from a single sample in a study of shared clonotypes between healthy human individuals. Profiling relied on immunoSEQ multiplex PCR, and the TCRdb table lists in-frame clones only, not all of them. The sample holds around 1,100,000 clones; around three quarters are singletons and the top ten take 0.85% to 1%. Source material: memory CD4+ T cells from PBMCs. The subset is: CD45RA-negative fraction. All receptors come from a man between 18 and 29 years old in good health. Some clones in this sample may be carry-over from other donors' samples.

This clone was counted a single time. V is TRBV5-1 and J is TRBJ2-3; 10 bases line up with TRBD2. The trim removed 3 bases at V and 4 bases at J, leaving 11 bases unmatched. Germline lookup yields CDR1 SGHRS and CDR2 YFSETQ. CDR3 size: 17 residues. The CDR3 DNA reads as TGCGCCAGCAGCTCTCTTACCCTAGCGGGAGTAGCAGATACGCAGTATTTT. Protein: CASSSLTLAGVADTQYF.

V gene TRBV7-6 combines with J gene TRBJ1-1, with D perhaps matching TRBD1 (6 bases). Between the trimmed V and J ends, which lost 2 bases and 0 bases, there was a span of 16 bases. The CDR3 has 17 residues. Germline lookup yields CDR1 SGHVS and CDR2 FNYEAQ. The CDR3 here is CASSLTLQGKMNTEAFF. The DNA for the CDR3 is TGTGCCAGCAGCTTAACTTTACAGGGTAAAATGAACACTGAAGCTTTCTTT.

The rearrangement links TRBV25-1 to TRBJ2-5, with TRBD2 identical over 8 bases. The junction had 7 bases not matched to a gene; V was cut back by 2 bases and J by 2 bases. Germline V gene sequence: CDR1 MGHDK, CDR2 SYGVNS. The CDR3 is made up of 16 amino acids. CDR3 nucleotide sequence: TGTGCCAGCAGTGAACAGGTAGCGGGGATTCAAGAGACCCAGTACTTC. Translation gives CASSEQVAGIQETQYF.

This clone was observed a handful of times. This rearrangement joins TRBV27 to TRBJ1-2; D gene unclear. The V end was cut by 6 bases, the J end by 4 bases, with 9 bases between. Germline CDR1 MNHEY, CDR2 SMNVEV (reference sequence). This CDR3 contains 12 residues. CDR3 in amino acids: CASRDPFYGYTF. In DNA, the CDR3 is TGTGCCAGCAGGGACCCCTTCTATGGCTACACCTTC.

V usage is TRBV18 and J usage is TRBJ2-4, with D uncertain. Trimming shortened V by 4 bases and J by 4 bases, and 17 bases separated the two germline ends. This CDR3 is built from 16 residues. From germline, CDR1 is KGHSH and CDR2 LQKENI. The CDR3: CASSRVNQDGKNIQYF. For the CDR3, the DNA is TGTGCCAGCTCACGCGTTAATCAAGACGGGAAAAACATTCAGTACTTC.

The V gene is TRBV7-3, the J gene TRBJ2-7; 11 bases map to TRBD2. CDR3 length: 14 amino acids. J gave up 6 bases and V 4 bases, and 5 bases lay outside the gene matches. Looked up from germline, CDR1 is SGHTA and CDR2 is FQGTGA. CDR3 protein: CASSYSGRASEQYF. CDR3 nucleotides: TGTGCCAGCAGCTATAGCGGGAGGGCTTCCGAGCAGTACTTC. Full variable domain (missing parts from reference TRBV7-3 and TRBJ2-7): GAGVSQTPSNKVTEKGKYVELRCDPISGHTALYWYRQSLGQGPEFLIYFQGTGAADDSGLPNDRFFAVRPEGSVSTLKIQRTERGDSAVYLCASSYSGRASEQYFGPGTRLTVT.

V usage is TRBV25-1 and J usage is TRBJ2-7; D unclear. Germline V lookup: CDR1 MGHDK, CDR2 SYGVNS. The ends were cut back, 3 bases at V and 2 bases at J, with 14 bases in the middle. The length of the CDR3 is 15 residues. Here the CDR3 reads CASSDTTVLTYEQYF. In DNA form, the CDR3 reads TGTGCCAGCAGTGATACCACGGTGCTAACCTACGAGCAGTACTTC.